This T cell receptor (beta chain) came from a study of blood T cell repertoires in COVID-19. Background on the study: Both acute and convalescent COVID-19 samples were obtained from the United States, Italy and Spain. T cells, B-cell-depleted T cells, or PBMCs supplied cDNA or gDNA.

The CDR3 length is 14 residues. Trimming left V 2 bases short and J 5 bases short, with 11 bases between. The germline V gene encodes CDR1 SGHKS and CDR2 YYEKEE (reference sequence). Under the authors' procedure: Amplified reference gene primers provided the basis for estimating nucleated cell counts. Using immunoSEQ multiplex PCR, the repertoire was profiled, and TCRdb retains in-frame clones only, with some absent. Clone size and V and J calls were adopted from that table, with D and trimming inferred from the DNA. Of roughly 110,000 clones in the sample, approximately 84% were seen once. This TCR was recovered from a woman aged 60-75 years with acute or convalescent COVID-19. The chain has TRBV5-5 and TRBJ1-5, with unresolved D. Sequenced: peripheral blood. The CDR3: CASSFDPGDQPQHF. The CDR3 DNA is TGTGCCAGCAGCTTCGACCCCGGGGATCAGCCCCAGCATTTT.